A single sample is the source of the 32 T cell receptor beta chains below, sequenced in a study of T-cell reconstitution after alpha-beta-depleted transplantation in children. The TCRbeta library incorporated unique molecular identifiers. Via MiXCR, TCRdb re-called the PCR reads, giving one row per CDR3 protein. The table shows 120,000 or so distinct CDR3 sequences, with around 10% occurring only once. The sequencing here drew on PBMCs from the stem cell graft donor, taken from the stem cell graft. The receptors originated from a human donor who donated a stem cell graft to a child with acute lymphoblastic leukemia.

The chain carries TRBV7-2 and TRBJ2-7; D is undetermined. Trimming pared 0 bases from V and 3 bases from J, leaving 12 bases between. Germline loops: CDR1 SGHTA, CDR2 FQGNSA. The CDR3 loop spans 15 amino acids. The CDR3 bases are TGTGCCAGCAGCTTAGCGCTCGAGCCCGTCTACGAGCAGTACTTC. This codes for CASSLALEPVYEQYF.

In this sample, this clonotype turned up many times. This chain joins TRBV20-1 and TRBJ2-7, with 8 bases fitting TRBD2. The ends lost 2 bases at V and 1 base at J; junction bases unmatched: 1. The CDR3 consists of 13 residues. The V gene's germline CDR1 is DFQATT and CDR2 SNEGSKA (reference sequence). The CDR3 loop reads CSARRLASYEQYF. Written as DNA, the CDR3 is TGCAGTGCTAGACGACTAGCGTCCTACGAGCAGTACTTC.

This clonotype was counted many times. The chain uses TRBV12-3 or TRBV12-4 and TRBJ1-2, with TRBD1 matching over 9 bases. This CDR3 contains 15 residues. The ends lost 6 bases at V and 2 bases at J; junction bases unmatched: 7. The CDR3 loop reads CASRKSTGGNYGYTF. CDR3 nucleotides: TGTGCCAGCAGGAAATCGACAGGGGGAAACTATGGCTACACCTTC.

This clonotype was found many times. The junction differs from germline at one of its ends, possibly a read error. The V gene is TRBV9, the J gene TRBJ2-5; D gene ambiguous. The germline CDR1 and CDR2 sequences are SGDLS and YYNGEE. The CDR3 has 13 residues. CDR3 amino acids: CASRVALVETQYF. In nucleotides, the CDR3 is TGTGCCAGCAGAGTAGCTTTGGTAGAGACCCAGTACTTC.

This clonotype appeared many times. The chain employs TRBV20-1 and TRBJ2-7; 12 nucleotides match TRBD2. CDR1 is DFQATT and CDR2 is SNEGSKA in the germline V gene (reference sequence). Germline trimming cut 1 base from V and 5 bases from J; bases unmatched to any gene: 0. The CDR3 extends over 13 amino acids. The CDR3 loop is CSARGLAGDEQYF. The CDR3 region has the DNA TGCAGTGCTAGAGGACTAGCGGGGGACGAGCAGTACTTC.

This clonotype showed up many times. In DNA, the CDR3 is TGTGCCAGCAGCTCCACAGGGGGGGGCGGCACAGATACGCAGTATTTT. Its protein is CASSSTGGGGTDTQYF. The chain is built from TRBV7-2 and TRBJ2-3; perhaps TRBD1 as D (8 bases). Germline CDR1 and CDR2: SGHTA and FQGNSA. Trimming took off 4 bases at V and 1 base at J, with 15 bases between the two ends. The CDR3 is made up of 16 amino acids.

This clonotype was picked up many times. The chain has TRBV18 and TRBJ2-5; D is uncertain. Looked up from germline, CDR1 is KGHSH and CDR2 is LQKENI. V was cut by 2 bases and J by 2 bases, with 15 bases left in between. CDR3 length equals 16 residues. CDR3 nucleotides: TGTGCCAGCTCACCAGCCCGGTCCCGGAGTCAAGAGACCCAGTACTTC. It codes for CASSPARSRSQETQYF.

This clonotype was counted at least ten times. This chain joins TRBV6-5 and TRBJ2-1; 12 bases line up with TRBD2. The V gene's germline CDR1 is MNHEY and CDR2 SVGAGI. The CDR3 contains 15 residues. The V gene end was trimmed by 8 bases and the J gene end by 3 bases; junction bases not matched to a gene: 5. CDR3 DNA sequence: TGTGCCAGCCTACGGACTAGCGGGATCTACAATGAGCAGTTCTTC. Protein sequence: CASLRTSGIYNEQFF.

This chain joins TRBV20-1 and TRBJ1-4; D unresolved. The germline V and J ends were trimmed by 1 base and 8 bases, with 8 bases remaining between them. The CDR3 totals 12 residues. Looked up from germline, CDR1 is DFQATT and CDR2 is SNEGSKA (reference sequence). The CDR3 nucleotides read TGCAGTGCTAGAGTGAGGGAGGAAAAACTGTTTTTT. Amino acids: CSARVREEKLFF.

The table lists this clonotype with many counts. The genes are TRBV28 and TRBJ2-1; 13 bases align to TRBD2. The CDR3 is made up of 18 amino acids. V trimming: 6 bases; J trimming: 6 bases; junction bases outside the gene matches: 14. Germline CDR1 MDHEN, CDR2 SYDVKM. Here the CDR3 reads CASSPIPTSGRWGNEQFF. The CDR3 coding sequence is TGTGCCAGCAGCCCCATCCCGACTAGCGGGAGGTGGGGCAATGAGCAGTTCTTC.

Many counts were recorded for this clonotype. The chain carries TRBV5-1 and TRBJ2-3; TRBD2 is a possible D gene (5 bases). Trimming took off 2 bases at V and 1 base at J, with 11 bases between the two ends. CDR1 and CDR2 from the germline V gene are SGHRS and YFSETQ. This CDR3 comprises 15 residues. The CDR3 spells CASSFGNRRTDTQYF. As DNA, the CDR3 is TGCGCCAGCAGCTTCGGGAACAGACGCACAGATACGCAGTATTTT.

The table lists this clonotype with many counts. This chain connects TRBV6-4 to TRBJ2-3, with TRBD2 identical over 10 bases. There are 16 residues in the CDR3. Germline CDR1 MRHNA, CDR2 SNTAGT. The V gene end was trimmed by 4 bases and the J gene end by 1 base; junction bases not matched to a gene: 5. CDR3 loop: CASSVGLAGGTDTQYF. CDR3 nucleotide sequence: TGTGCCAGCAGTGTAGGGCTAGCGGGAGGCACAGATACGCAGTATTTT.

Many counts were recorded for this clonotype. The gene calls are TRBV12-3 or TRBV12-4 and TRBJ1-5; D uncertain. The CDR3 totals 12 residues. V lost 4 bases and J 9 bases, leaving 10 bases between the germline ends. The CDR3 nucleotides read TGTGCCAGCAGTTCGAGCATAGGGCCCCAGCATTTT. This gives the protein CASSSSIGPQHF.

This clonotype has ten or more counts. V gene TRBV12-3 or TRBV12-4 combines with J gene TRBJ1-2, with unresolved D. This CDR3 region has 17 residues. Between the trimmed V and J ends, which lost 6 bases and 0 bases, there was a span of 20 bases. The CDR3: CASRITSSSNPNYGYTF. CDR3 bases: TGTGCCAGCAGAATCACTAGTAGCAGTAACCCTAACTATGGCTACACCTTC.

This clonotype was seen ten or more times. This chain links TRBV6-5 with TRBJ2-3; tentative D call: TRBD2 (6 bases). This CDR3 is 16 amino acids long. V gave up 2 bases and J gave up 0 bases, with 12 bases separating them. Per the germline V gene, CDR1 is MNHEY and CDR2 is SVGAGI. In nucleotides, the CDR3 is TGTGCCAGCAGTTACCGCGGGGCTACTAGCACAGATACGCAGTATTTT. The encoded protein is CASSYRGATSTDTQYF.

This clonotype was observed at least ten times. The rearrangement links TRBV20-1 to TRBJ2-5; 12 positions match TRBD2. J lost 2 bases, V lost 5 bases, and 3 bases had no gene match. Germline V CDR1 and CDR2: DFQATT, SNEGSKA (reference sequence). The CDR3 loop spans 14 amino acids. The CDR3: CSASTSGRQETQYF. CDR3 nucleotide sequence: TGCAGTGCTTCGACTAGCGGGAGACAAGAGACCCAGTACTTC.

Many counts were recorded for this clonotype. The rearrangement joins TRBV5-1 to TRBJ2-1; 9 nucleotides align to TRBD1. Unmatched junction bases numbered 3, after V lost 5 bases and J lost 0 bases. This CDR3 region has 15 residues. Germline CDR1 is SGHRS and CDR2 is YFSETQ. CDR3 sequence (DNA): TGCGCCAGCAGGCCGACAGGGGGCTCCTACAATGAGCAGTTCTTC. It specifies CASRPTGGSYNEQFF.

This clonotype has a count of ten or more. V usage is TRBV14 and J usage is TRBJ2-5, with D possibly being TRBD1 (5 bases). Germline CDR1 SGHDN, CDR2 FVKESK. This CDR3 contains 13 residues. Deletions cut 2 bases from V and 7 bases from J, with 11 bases between. The CDR3 DNA reads as TGTGCCAGCAGCCAATTCGGTAGGGGGACCCAGTACTTC. Translating it yields CASSQFGRGTQYF.

This clonotype was observed at least ten times. This chain uses TRBV19 with TRBJ1-1, with unresolved D. Looked up from germline, CDR1 is LNHDA and CDR2 is SQIVND (reference sequence). This CDR3 has 14 residues. V gave up 5 bases and J gave up 0 bases, with 10 bases separating them. The CDR3 coding sequence is TGTGCCAGTAGTCGGGAGGGCCTGAACACTGAAGCTTTCTTT. Its protein is CASSREGLNTEAFF. The full variable domain, completed using reference TRBV19 and TRBJ1-1, is DGGITQSPKYLFRKEGQNVTLSCEQNLNHDAMYWYRQDPGQGLRLIYYSQIVNDFQKGDIAEGYSVSREKKESFPLTVTSAQKNPTAFYLCASSREGLNTEAFFGQGTRLTVV.

This clonotype was seen repeatedly, ten times or more. The chain couples TRBV4-1 to TRBJ2-1; D gene unclear. This CDR3 comprises 14 residues. CDR1 MGHRA and CDR2 YSYEKL come from the germline V gene. Trimming cost V 2 bases and J 5 bases, with 10 bases left between them. CDR3 in amino acids: CASSQITANNEQFF. The CDR3 region has the DNA TGCGCCAGCAGCCAAATCACGGCGAACAATGAGCAGTTCTTC.

This clonotype came up many times. The V call is TRBV5-1, the J call TRBJ1-1; D is perhaps TRBD1 (5 bases). CDR1 is SGHRS, CDR2 YFSETQ, per germline. This CDR3 has 14 amino acids. V lost 4 bases, J lost 4 bases, and 14 bases lay in between. The CDR3 loop is CASSLKSQGTEAFF. The CDR3, as DNA: TGCGCCAGCAGCCTAAAGTCTCAGGGCACTGAAGCTTTCTTT. Full variable domain (remainder filled in from reference TRBV5-1 and TRBJ1-1): KAGVTQTPRYLIKTRGQQVTLSCSPISGHRSVSWYQQTPGQGLQFLFEYFSETQRNKGNFPGRFSGRQFSNSRSEMNVSTLELGDSALYLCASSLKSQGTEAFFGQGTRLTVV.

J is TRBJ2-3 and V is TRBV20-1; 9 bases match TRBD2. The germline V gene has CDR1 DFQATT and CDR2 SNEGSKA (reference sequence). Trimming took 2 bases from V and 4 from J; bases not matched to a gene: 10. The CDR3 totals 16 residues. The CDR3 region is CSARTLSGRWSDTQYF. CDR3 sequence (DNA): TGCAGTGCTAGAACCCTTAGCGGGAGATGGTCAGATACGCAGTATTTT.

This clonotype occurred many times. The chain combines TRBV28 with TRBJ2-7; maybe TRBD2 (6 bases). Trimming took 5 bases from V and 4 from J, leaving 21 bases between them. The CDR3 sequence is 16 residues long. Germline V gene lookup returns CDR1 MDHEN and CDR2 SYDVKM. DNA of the CDR3: TGTGCCAGCAGTCCGCGAGGTTCGCTAGCGCAATACGAGCAGTACTTC. Protein sequence: CASSPRGSLAQYEQYF.

This clonotype came up many times. The J gene is TRBJ1-2, the V gene TRBV12-3 or TRBV12-4; possibly TRBD1 for D (5 bases). The CDR3 is made up of 11 amino acids. V dropped 4 bases and J dropped 10 bases, with 10 bases sitting between them. For the CDR3, the DNA is TGTGCCAGCAGTTCCGGGACGGACTACACCTTC. Translating gives CASSSGTDYTF.

This clonotype was seen repeatedly, ten times or more. The chain uses TRBV29-1 and TRBJ2-2; D uncertain. The length of the CDR3 is 11 residues. V was shortened by 7 bases and J by 0 bases, with 3 bases between the two germline ends. The V gene's germline CDR1 is SQVTM and CDR2 ANQGSEA. CDR3 protein: CSGSNTGELFF. CDR3 bases: TGCAGCGGATCGAACACCGGGGAGCTGTTTTTT.

This clonotype was observed many times. This chain joins TRBV20-1 and TRBJ2-7, with 9 positions matching TRBD1. The germline V gene has CDR1 DFQATT and CDR2 SNEGSKA (reference sequence). The CDR3 is made up of 14 amino acids. V dropped 5 bases and J dropped 2; count of bases not matched to a gene: 7. In DNA form, the CDR3 reads TGCAGTGCTGCAGGACAGGGGTCAACCTACGAGCAGTACTTC. Protein: CSAAGQGSTYEQYF.

This clonotype was observed many times. CDR3 nucleotides: TGTGCCAGCAGCCAAGGGGCGGCCCAGTACTTC. Translated, it gives CASSQGAAQYF. V is TRBV3-1 and J is TRBJ2-5; D unresolved. Per germline, CDR1 LGHDT and CDR2 YNNKEL (reference sequence). The V and J ends lost 1 base and 9 bases respectively, with 6 bases between them. The CDR3 is 11 amino acids.

This clonotype appeared many times. The chain uses TRBV6-1 and TRBJ1-3; no definite D call. Germline CDR1 MNHNS, CDR2 SASEGT. CDR3 size: 20 residues. V lost 2 bases to trimming and J lost 0 bases, with 23 bases between them. CDR3 protein: CASSERTLIGWTNSGNTIYF. CDR3 in DNA: TGTGCCAGCAGTGAAAGGACTTTAATTGGATGGACCAACTCTGGAAACACCATATATTTT.

In this sample, this clonotype turned up many times. The CDR3 nucleotides read TGTGCCAGCAGCTTAGCGCAGGGAAGGGAGACCCAGTACTTC. As protein: CASSLAQGRETQYF. The chain has TRBV7-9 and TRBJ2-5; a possible D gene is TRBD1 (5 bases). This CDR3 is 14 amino acids long. Germline CDR1 and CDR2: SEHNR and FQNEAQ (reference sequence). V lost 0 bases, J lost 5 bases, and 10 bases lay in between. Variable domain in full (rest from reference TRBV7-9 and TRBJ2-5): DTGVSQNPRHKITKRGQNVTFRCDPISEHNRLYWYRQTLGQGPEFLTYFQNEAQLEKSRLLSDRFSAERPKGSFSTLEIQRTEQGDSAMYLCASSLAQGRETQYFGPGTRLLVL.

This clonotype has ten or more counts. V is TRBV10-3 and J is TRBJ2-1, with 9 bases that match TRBD1. CDR3 length: 14 amino acids. CDR1 and CDR2 from the germline V gene are ENHRY and SYGVKD. V gave up 7 bases and J gave up 8 bases; unmatched junction bases: 9. CDR3 residues: CAIKWDREEDEQFF. For the CDR3, the DNA is TGTGCCATCAAATGGGACAGGGAGGAAGATGAGCAGTTCTTC.

This clonotype has a count of ten or more. This sequence joins TRBV12-3 or TRBV12-4 and TRBJ2-5; 7 bases match TRBD1. CDR3 length: 16 amino acids. The ends lost 1 base at V and 2 bases at J; junction bases unmatched: 7. DNA of the CDR3: TGTGCCAGCAGTTTAGTTGGGATCAGGGGGCAAGAGACCCAGTACTTC. Protein sequence: CASSLVGIRGQETQYF.

The rearrangement links TRBV10-2 to TRBJ2-2, with D maybe TRBD2 (5 bases). This CDR3 comprises 17 residues. CDR1 is WSHSY, CDR2 SAAADI, per germline. V gave up 5 bases and J gave up 6 bases, with 22 bases separating them. CDR3 residues: CASSRPRRVGISGELFF. The CDR3 DNA sequence: TGCGCCAGCAGTCGGCCAAGGAGAGTCGGGATTTCCGGGGAGCTGTTTTTT.